A single sample gave rise to the 18 T cell receptor beta chains below, sequenced in a study of CD8 T cells in ankylosing spondylitis. For these TCRs, the target antigens are not known. Each CDR3 protein gets one entry after TCRdb re-called the 5' RACE reads with MiXCR. The top ten clones hold under 4.5% of a sample with about 460,000 distinct CDR3 sequences, under 5.5% of them seen once. Study-wide findings and caveats: The study identified a TCR beta motif of under 10 highly homologous variants that appeared characteristic of ankylosing spondylitis blood.

Specimen: blood, either unsorted or a sorted T cell fraction (not recorded which). The receptors originated from a male donor with ankylosing spondylitis.

This rearrangement joins TRBV4-2 to TRBJ2-1; 9 bases line up with TRBD2. Germline V CDR1 and CDR2: LGHNA, YNFKEQ. The CDR3 totals 14 residues. The V and J ends lost 7 bases and 5 bases, in that order; junction bases with no gene match: 6. CDR3 DNA sequence: TGTGCCAGCAATAAGCGGGAGGAGGACAATGAGCAGTTCTTC. Amino acid sequence: CASNKREEDNEQFF.

This clonotype was detected ten times or more. This chain connects TRBV28 to TRBJ1-2; tentatively, D is TRBD1 (5 bases). V lost 7 bases, J lost 3 bases, and 24 bases lay in between. CDR1 is MDHEN and CDR2 is SYDVKM in the germline V gene. This CDR3 comprises 17 residues. The CDR3 DNA reads TGTGCCAGCACAACTCCTGGGACCACGCCCAAATACTATGGCTACACCTTC. This translates into CASTTPGTTPKYYGYTF.

This clonotype was detected many times. The gene calls are TRBV27 and TRBJ2-7; 9 bases line up with TRBD1. The junction had 8 bases not matched to a gene; V was cut back by 0 bases and J by 5 bases. Germline V gene lookup returns CDR1 MNHEY and CDR2 SMNVEV (reference sequence). The CDR3 consists of 16 residues. CDR3 sequence (DNA): TGTGCCAGCAGTTTATCCGCCGGACAGGGGTTCAACGAGCAGTACTTC. This gives the protein CASSLSAGQGFNEQYF.

The sample holds many counts of this clonotype. The chain has TRBV27 and TRBJ1-2; D remains ambiguous. V was cut by 0 bases and J by 4 bases, with 9 bases left in between. The CDR3 contains 14 residues. Per germline, CDR1 MNHEY and CDR2 SMNVEV (reference sequence). As DNA, the CDR3 is TGTGCCAGCAGTTTATCGGGAGGCTTCTATGGCTACACCTTC. The encoded protein is CASSLSGGFYGYTF.

A few counts support this clonotype. The V and J genes are TRBV6-1 and TRBJ1-2; 11 bases are shared with TRBD1. The J segment lost 4 bases and the V segment lost 6 bases, leaving 4 bases of the junction unmatched. The germline CDR1 and CDR2 sequences are MNHNS and SASEGT. This CDR3 spans 14 amino acids. In DNA form, the CDR3 reads TGTGCCAGCAGGCTGGGACAGGGGGTCTATGGCTACACCTTC. It translates to CASRLGQGVYGYTF.

This clonotype was detected many times. The chain recombines TRBV3-1 with TRBJ2-3; tentatively, D is TRBD1 (6 bases). Germline CDR1 and CDR2: LGHDT and YNNKEL (reference sequence). With 4 bases removed from V and 6 bases from J, the gap between germline ends came to 20 bases. This CDR3 comprises 16 residues. The CDR3 DNA reads as TGTGCCAGCAGCCTCAGGGGCATCCCGGGGTCCGATACGCAGTATTTT. Translating gives CASSLRGIPGSDTQYF.

This clonotype was detected many times. This CDR3 is CASSQALAGARTGELFF. Here the CDR3 DNA reads TGCGCCAGCAGCCAAGCGTTAGCGGGAGCTCGCACCGGGGAGCTGTTTTTT. The chain uses TRBV4-1 and TRBJ2-2, with 9 bases identical to TRBD2. V lost 1 base to trimming and J lost 4 bases; unmatched junction nucleotides: 7. Germline V gene sequence: CDR1 MGHRA, CDR2 YSYEKL. The CDR3 length is 17 residues.

This clonotype was seen repeatedly, ten times or more. This chain uses TRBV20-1 with TRBJ2-5; no firm D call. This CDR3 contains 12 residues. Germline CDR1 is DFQATT and CDR2 is SNEGSKA (reference sequence). CDR3 loop: CGSHTGRETQYF. In DNA form, the CDR3 reads TGCGGGTCTCATACGGGCCGAGAGACCCAGTACTTC.

This clonotype was detected many times. The V gene is TRBV10-3, the J gene TRBJ2-7; no firm D call. V was shortened by 7 bases and J by 4 bases, with 14 bases between the two germline ends. CDR3 length equals 13 residues. CDR1 is ENHRY, CDR2 SYGVKD, per germline. The CDR3 loop is CAIMSPTRYEQYF. In nucleotides, the CDR3 is TGTGCCATCATGTCCCCTACGAGGTACGAGCAGTACTTC.

The sample holds a few counts of this clonotype. The CDR3 sequence is CATQGWRRETQYF. The DNA for the CDR3 is TGTGCCACCCAGGGTTGGCGTAGAGAGACCCAGTACTTC. The V call is TRBV6-1, the J call TRBJ2-5; TRBD1 might be the D (5 bases). The V and J ends lost 10 bases and 4 bases respectively, with 16 bases between them. CDR3 length: 13 residues. The V gene's germline CDR1 is MNHNS and CDR2 SASEGT.

In this sample, this clonotype turned up a few times. The V call is TRBV3-1, the J call TRBJ2-5; 8 nucleotides align to TRBD1. CDR3 length equals 18 residues. Germline CDR1 and CDR2: LGHDT and YNNKEL (reference sequence). V was pared by 3 bases and J by 0 bases, with 12 bases of the junction left unmatched. This chain's CDR3 is CASSQTGADPSYQETQYF. The CDR3 DNA reads TGTGCCAGCAGCCAGACAGGGGCTGACCCCTCGTACCAAGAGACCCAGTACTTC.

This clonotype showed up just a few times. The chain has TRBV2 and TRBJ2-7; 16 bases line up with TRBD2. The CDR3 totals 19 residues. The V and J ends lost 5 bases and 1 base, in that order; junction bases with no gene match: 11. Germline V lookup: CDR1 SNHLY, CDR2 FYNNEI. The CDR3: CASSPKGLAGGPFSYEQYF. CDR3 in DNA: TGTGCCAGCAGTCCCAAGGGACTAGCGGGAGGGCCGTTTTCCTACGAGCAGTACTTC.

This clonotype was seen ten or more times. The rearrangement uses TRBV20-1 and TRBJ2-5, with D possibly TRBD1 on 6 matching bases. The germline V gene has CDR1 DFQATT and CDR2 SNEGSKA (reference sequence). The CDR3 loop spans 14 amino acids. Trimming cost V 3 bases and J 5 bases, with 16 bases left between them. In DNA, the CDR3 is TGCAGTGCTAGGTCGGACAACAGGGCGGAGACCCAGTACTTC. As protein: CSARSDNRAETQYF.

Many counts were recorded for this clonotype. This chain uses TRBV6-2 or TRBV6-3 with TRBJ2-7; the D is unclear. The ends were cut back, 0 bases at V and 3 bases at J, with 6 bases in the middle. CDR1 and CDR2 from the germline V gene are MNHEY and SVGEGT. The CDR3 is made up of 13 amino acids. The CDR3: CASSYSGIYEQYF. The DNA of the CDR3 is TGTGCCAGCAGTTACTCGGGGATCTACGAGCAGTACTTC.

This clonotype came up a few times. This sequence joins TRBV5-1 and TRBJ2-7; 8 nucleotides agree with TRBD2. Germline CDR1 is SGHRS and CDR2 is YFSETQ. This CDR3 is built from 14 residues. V was clipped by 4 bases and J by 8 bases; unmatched bases: 11. This CDR3 reads CASSPGTSANQQYF. CDR3 DNA: TGCGCCAGCAGCCCCGGGACTAGTGCAAACCAGCAGTACTTC. The full variable domain, with the rest looked up from reference TRBV5-1 and TRBJ2-7, is KAGVTQTPRYLIKTRGQQVTLSCSPISGHRSVSWYQQTPGQGLQFLFEYFSETQRNKGNFPGRFSGRQFSNSRSEMNVSTLELGDSALYLCASSPGTSANQQYFGPGTRLTVT.

This clonotype has ten or more counts. The genes are TRBV20-1 and TRBJ1-1; tentatively, D is TRBD1 (6 bases). This CDR3 spans 12 amino acids. The germline gives CDR1 DFQATT, CDR2 SNEGSKA (reference sequence). Trimming pared 5 bases from V and 8 bases from J, leaving 15 bases between. The CDR3 DNA follows: TGCAGTGCTGCCCAGGGGCGATACGAAGCTTTCTTT. This translates into CSAAQGRYEAFF.

For the CDR3, the DNA is TGCGCCAGCGGCTTCCGAGTGTATGGCCAGAGTATGAACACTGAAGCTTTCTTT. It yields the protein CASGFRVYGQSMNTEAFF. The chain carries TRBV4-3 and TRBJ1-1, with D unclear. Trimming took off 8 bases at V and 0 bases at J, with 25 bases between the two ends. CDR1 is LGHNA and CDR2 is YSLEER in the germline V gene. The CDR3 covers 18 residues.

This sequence joins TRBV3-1 and TRBJ2-7; D gene ambiguous. The V end was cut by 1 base, the J end by 3 bases, with 10 bases between. Germline CDR1 LGHDT, CDR2 YNNKEL (reference sequence). The CDR3 is 14 residues long. The CDR3 bases are TGTGCCAGCAGCCAAGTTTCCAGAAGCTACGAGCAGTACTTC. It codes for CASSQVSRSYEQYF.